This T cell receptor (beta chain) was found in a study of blood T cells in healthy people across ages (dated by TCRdb to the mid-2010s). Study-level background: In model experiments, template switching captured about one uniquely barcoded TCR beta cDNA molecule for every two T cells. To avoid experimental bias, donors of different ages were randomly spread across the sequencing lanes. The study measured age-related changes in TCR beta repertoire diversity using deep sequencing normalized with unique cDNA molecular identifiers. The donors were split into four age groups: young (average around 17 years), middle-aged (over 35), aged (more than 60) and long-lived (82). Using the same blood draw, the study looked at two additional independent replicas of 1 million unique cDNA reads for two donors, one aged 18 to 30 and the other aged 80 or older.

Receptor libraries were prepared by 5' RACE. Sequencing used an Illumina HiSeq 2500. A second about 6 to 11 cycle PCR used a sample-barcoded 5' primer and a J-beta primer mix. A unique molecular identifier was introduced onto each TCR beta cDNA molecule by a template-switch 5' adaptor carrying 12 random nucleotides. Each sample yielded at least 2.5 million CDR3-containing paired-end reads. First-strand cDNA was synthesized from all RNA with the Mint cDNA synthesis kit, primed by a TRBC-specific oligonucleotide. After uracil-DNA glycosylase treatment, a first 18-cycle PCR used universal primers M1SS and BC2_uni_R on all cDNA. In the authors' own workflow: For normalization, 1 million high-quality reads, each with a distinct molecular identifier, were randomly selected from each sample. Instead of being binned into consensus sequences, reads that shared molecular identifiers were thrown out. MiTCR, set to a Q25 quality threshold and the strictest error-elimination algorithm, was used for CDR3 identification, clonotype clustering and error correction. A nonparametric unseen species model using Euler transformation provided a lower-bound estimate of total TCR beta diversity. The public sequencing data were trimmed at Q25 with fastp and processed into clonotypes with MiXCR by TCRdb, which kept only in-frame beta chains. Identical CDR3 proteins give one entry, which carries the most common genes and DNA. TCRdb's processing, not the authors' own work, is the source of the V and J calls. In this sample the table shows around 670,000 distinct CDR3 sequences, approximately 30% of which occur a single time. The top ten hold about 15% of the sample.

Reading the germline V gene (reference sequence) gives CDR1 DFQATT and CDR2 SNEGSKA. The CDR3, cysteine through phenylalanine, is 13 amino acids long. Only the CDR3 part of the read is kept: 39 bases, read in frame from the first base. After removal of 4 bases from V and 2 bases from J, the junction retains 3 bases not matched to a gene. Donors were about 36 systemically healthy Caucasian individuals from Russia aged roughly 6 to 90 years. Ten milliliters of peripheral blood were drawn from each donor into EDTA-treated Vacutainer tubes. PBMCs were isolated by Ficoll-Paque density-gradient centrifugation, with at least 7 million obtained per sample. Total RNA, at least 6 micrograms per sample, was extracted from PBMCs with Trizol reagent. Naive CD45RAhigh/CD27high T cell percentages were measured by flow cytometry on a PBMC aliquot from every donor. This clonotype was seen many times. It has no known antigen specificity. Base quality data are lacking; no much larger clone is found one base away.

The paper as a whole reports these results and caveats: Estimates of total diversity based on one million sequenced T cells were regarded as lower bounds and as underestimates. Because the CMV infection status of the donors was unknown, age-related changes in expanded clonotypes may potentially have been confounded. There was a strong correlation between observed TCR beta diversity and the percentage of naive T cells measured by flow cytometry. As age increased, observed TCR beta diversity per million T cells dropped in a roughly linear way, and a significant reduction was already evident by age 40. Conclusive comparison of naive and antigen-experienced compartments was prevented by the profiling of bulk unsorted PBMCs. Compared with the aged group, the long-lived group had more naive CD4+ T cells, fewer expanded clones and increased TCR diversity, a pattern suggesting age selection.

Sequencing input: blood. The rearrangement joined TRBV20-1 to TRBJ2-3; 7 bases in the middle match TRBD1. This receptor was identified in a woman older than 75 in good health. The CDR3 protein sequence reads: CSATGGVTDTQYF. The bases are TGCAGTGCTACAGGGGGTGTCACAGATACGCAGTATTTT.